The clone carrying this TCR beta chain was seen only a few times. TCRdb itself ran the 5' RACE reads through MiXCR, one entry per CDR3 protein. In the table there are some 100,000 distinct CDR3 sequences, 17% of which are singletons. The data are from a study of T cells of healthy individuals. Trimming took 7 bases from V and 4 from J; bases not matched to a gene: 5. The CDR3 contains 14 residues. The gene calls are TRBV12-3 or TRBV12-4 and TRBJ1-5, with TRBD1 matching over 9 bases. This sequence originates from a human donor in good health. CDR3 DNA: TGTGCCAGCACCCCGGGACAGGGAAATCAGCCCCAGCATTTT. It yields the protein CASTPGQGNQPQHF.